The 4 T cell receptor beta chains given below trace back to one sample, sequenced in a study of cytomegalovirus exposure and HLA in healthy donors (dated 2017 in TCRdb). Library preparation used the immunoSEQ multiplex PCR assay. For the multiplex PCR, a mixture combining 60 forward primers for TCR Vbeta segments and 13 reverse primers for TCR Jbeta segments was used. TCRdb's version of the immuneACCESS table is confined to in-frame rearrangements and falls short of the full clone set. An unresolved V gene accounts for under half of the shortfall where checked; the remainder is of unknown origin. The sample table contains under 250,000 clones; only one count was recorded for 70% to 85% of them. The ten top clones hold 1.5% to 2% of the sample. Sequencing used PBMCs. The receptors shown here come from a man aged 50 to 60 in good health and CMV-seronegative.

CDR3 protein: CASSQVVSGANVLTF. Written as DNA, the CDR3 is TGTGCCAGCAGCCAAGTCGTCTCTGGGGCCAACGTCCTGACTTTC. V usage is TRBV4-2 and J usage is TRBJ2-6; D not resolved. The CDR3 runs to 15 residues. V gave up 1 base and J gave up 0 bases, with 4 bases separating them. CDR1 is LGHNA, CDR2 YNFKEQ, per germline.

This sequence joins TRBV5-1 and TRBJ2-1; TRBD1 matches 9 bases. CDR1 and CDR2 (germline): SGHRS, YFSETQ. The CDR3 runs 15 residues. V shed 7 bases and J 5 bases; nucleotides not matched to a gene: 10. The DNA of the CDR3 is TGCGCCAGCGGGGGGTTCGGACAGGGGAACAATGAGCAGTTCTTC. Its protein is CASGGFGQGNNEQFF.

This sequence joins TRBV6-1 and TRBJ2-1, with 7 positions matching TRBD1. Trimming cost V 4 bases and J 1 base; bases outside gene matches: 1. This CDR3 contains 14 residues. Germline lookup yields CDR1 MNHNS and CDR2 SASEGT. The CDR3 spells CASSGQGSYNEQFF. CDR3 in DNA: TGTGCCAGCAGTGGACAGGGATCCTACAATGAGCAGTTCTTC.

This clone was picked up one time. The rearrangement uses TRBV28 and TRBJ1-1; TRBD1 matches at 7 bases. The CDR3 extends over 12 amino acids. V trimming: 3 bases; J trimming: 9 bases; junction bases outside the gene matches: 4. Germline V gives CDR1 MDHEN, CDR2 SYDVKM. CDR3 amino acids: CASSFEGAKAFF. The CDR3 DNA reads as TGTGCCAGCAGTTTTGAGGGGGCGAAAGCTTTCTTT.